This T cell receptor (beta chain) was found in a study of cytomegalovirus exposure and HLA in healthy donors. Across the study: Counted in an early data release were tens of millions of unique TCRs from HLA-typed donors.

Germline lookup yields CDR1 GTSNPN and CDR2 SVGIG (reference sequence). CDR3 length equals 13 residues. Germline trimming cut 7 bases from V and 6 bases from J; bases unmatched to any gene: 5. The PCR used 60 Vbeta and 13 Jbeta primers. Measured with immunoSEQ multiplex PCR; TCRdb has only the in-frame clones, and not every one. The table shows approximately 150,000 clones, with about 70% occurring only once. The chain combines TRBV30 with TRBJ1-4; 10 bases match TRBD1. Sequences were obtained from PBMCs. This TCR was recovered from a man under 40 in good health and CMV-seropositive. CDR3 bases: TGTGCCTTGCAGACAGGGGGCCATGAAAAACTGTTTTTT. Its translation: CALQTGGHEKLFF.